Listed below are T cell receptor beta chains from one sample, sequenced in a study of blood T cells in healthy people across ages. TCRdb reprocessed the 5' RACE reads via MiXCR and lists one record per CDR3 protein. The table has some 1 million distinct CDR3 sequences, 40% to 55% seen once. Sequencing was carried out using blood. These TCRs come from a woman aged 60 to 75 in good health. The CDR3 runs from the conserved cysteine through the conserved F or W. D genes are given only for firm matches. Size is stated for part of the rows, as once, few or many counts, or as a class when the clone is expanded.

TGTGCCAGCCGAGGGCCTCCACACACAACTCCTCTCTATGGCTACACCTTC CASRGPPHTTPLYGYTF TRBJ1-2 - TRBV5-5 -
TGTGCCAGCAGCAAAACGGGGGGCCAGAAAAACATTCAGTACTTC CASSKTGGQKNIQYF TRBJ2-4 once TRBV11-2 -
TGTGCCAGCAGCGTAACTAGCGTAAACAATGAGCAGTTCTTC CASSVTSVNNEQFF TRBJ2-1 - TRBV9 TRBD2
TGTGCCAGCAGCCAAAGATATCCCGCCGGGGTGCGGGAGGCGACCTACGAGCAGTACTTC CASSQRYPAGVREATYEQYF TRBJ2-7 - TRBV3-1 TRBD2
TGCAGTGCGCCCTCAGGGGGGGTGGGTTACAATGAGCAGTTCTTC CSAPSGGVGYNEQFF TRBJ2-1 few TRBV20-1 -
TGTGCCTGTGAGAAAGGGGGCTCCTACAATGAGCAGTTCTTC CACEKGGSYNEQFF TRBJ2-1 once TRBV30 -
TGTGCCAGCAGCCGACAAGCGGCCACAGATACGCAGTATTTT CASSRQAATDTQYF TRBJ2-3 - TRBV6-1 -
TGCAGTGCCGCCCCCTGGACTAGCGGGGCCGCAACTACGCAGTATTTT CSAAPWTSGAATTQYF TRBJ2-3 - TRBV20-1 TRBD2
TGTGCCAGCACAGGGGAAAATCTCGTCGAGTACTTC CASTGENLVEYF TRBJ2-5 few TRBV25-1 -
TGTGCCAGCAGTGCCGCGCGAGGCACAGATACGCAGTATTTT CASSAARGTDTQYF TRBJ2-3 - TRBV25-1 -
TGTGCCAGCAGCTTGGGGGACACCTCCTACGAGCAGTACTTC CASSLGDTSYEQYF TRBJ2-7 - TRBV5-6 -
TGTGCCAGCAGCTTTGGACTAGCAGGGTCCCAAGAGACCCAGTACTTC CASSFGLAGSQETQYF TRBJ2-5 - TRBV5-6 TRBD2
TGCAGCGAGAAGGGAGGGGGAGAGACCCAGTTCTTC CSEKGGGETQFF TRBJ2-1 - TRBV29-1 -
TGCGCCAGCAGCCAAGACAGGGGGCGAACGGGCTACGAGCAGTACTTC CASSQDRGRTGYEQYF TRBJ2-7 - TRBV5-1 TRBD1
TGTGCCAGCAGCTTAGGGGTAGGTGCGAGCACAGATACGCAGTATTTT CASSLGVGASTDTQYF TRBJ2-3 - TRBV7-2 -
TGCAGTGCTAGAGACCAAAGGGGACTAGCGGGCGGGGTGACCAAAGAGACCCAGTACTTC CSARDQRGLAGGVTKETQYF TRBJ2-5 - TRBV20-1 TRBD2
TGCAGTGCTAGTGTACCGGGAGCCCGCTACGAGCAGTACTTC CSASVPGARYEQYF TRBJ2-7 - TRBV20-1 -
TGTGCCAGCAGATATGACAGCTGGCGGGGCGAGCAGTACTTC CASRYDSWRGEQYF TRBJ2-7 few TRBV27 -
TGTGCCAGCTCCCGCGGGGCGGACAGGGGTATGCTCATAGATACGCAGTATTTT CASSRGADRGMLIDTQYF TRBJ2-3 few TRBV27 TRBD1
TGTGCCAGCAGAAACTGGTACTCCTACGAGCAGTACTTC CASRNWYSYEQYF TRBJ2-7 - TRBV6-5 -
TGTGCCAGCAGCCAAGCAGCCCTCCGGTACAATGAGCAGTTCTTC CASSQAALRYNEQFF TRBJ2-1 - TRBV3-1 -
TGTGCCAGCTCACCGGGACCGACGAATAACTATGGCTACACCTTC CASSPGPTNNYGYTF TRBJ1-2 - TRBV18 -
TGCGCCAGCAGAGGGGGCACGGACGAGCAGTACTTC CASRGGTDEQYF TRBJ2-7 - TRBV5-1 TRBD1
TGTGCCATCAGTGTGACGGGAGGGAGGGAGACCCAGTACTTC CAISVTGGRETQYF TRBJ2-5 - TRBV10-3 TRBD2
TGTGCCAGCAGTCGGGAATCAGATGAGACCCAGTACTTC CASSRESDETQYF TRBJ2-5 few TRBV9 -
TGTGCCAGCAGCTTAGCTAGCTTCCATGAGCAGTTCTTC CASSLASFHEQFF TRBJ2-1 - TRBV7-2 -
TGCAGCGTTGAGGGGGGCCTTTCCAATGAGCAGTTCTTC CSVEGGLSNEQFF TRBJ2-1 few TRBV29-1 -
TGTGCCAGCACCCCGAGCGGGAACACCGGGGAGCTGTTTTTT CASTPSGNTGELFF TRBJ2-2 once TRBV12-3/TRBV12-4 -
TGTGCCAGCAGGGGGGCAGGCGACCAAGAGACCCAGTACTTC CASRGAGDQETQYF TRBJ2-5 - TRBV28 -
TGTGCCAGCACCAAAAATCCCGCGGGAGGGCGATATGAGCAGTTCTTC CASTKNPAGGRYEQFF TRBJ2-1 few TRBV27 TRBD2
TGTGCCAGCAGCTCCGAGGGCTGGGACAGGGGATCCTACGAGCAGTACTTC CASSSEGWDRGSYEQYF TRBJ2-7 few TRBV7-2 TRBD1
TGTGTCAGCAACTACGGGGCGACGGACTACGAGCAGTACTTC CVSNYGATDYEQYF TRBJ2-7 - TRBV6-6 -
TGCAGCGTTGAGAGGCGGGCCGGGAACTCCTACGAGCAGTACTTC CSVERRAGNSYEQYF TRBJ2-7 - TRBV29-1 -
TGTGCCAGCAGTTCCGGTTTAACTAGATGGGCCTTGGGCGGCACAGATACGCAGTATTTT CASSSGLTRWALGGTDTQYF TRBJ2-3 - TRBV12-3/TRBV12-4 -
TGCAGCGGAGGACTAGCGGGAGATGCCGGGGAGCTGTTTTTT CSGGLAGDAGELFF TRBJ2-2 few TRBV29-1 TRBD2
TGCAGTGCTAGAGATCAGGGAAAGGGGGAGACCCAGTACTTC CSARDQGKGETQYF TRBJ2-5 few TRBV20-1 -
TGCGCCAGCAGGGATCCGGGAGTGGGACAGGGGTCCTACGAGCAGTACTTC CASRDPGVGQGSYEQYF TRBJ2-7 few TRBV5-1 TRBD1
TGTGCCAGTTCACGGGGGTCGAGCTCCTACGAGCAGTACTTC CASSRGSSSYEQYF TRBJ2-7 - TRBV12-3/TRBV12-4 -
TGTGCCAGCAGCCCTGGACAGTTTAGGTCCTACGAGCAGTACTTC CASSPGQFRSYEQYF TRBJ2-7 many TRBV11-2 -
TGCAGTGCTAGATCCCCGGGACTAGCGGGAGACTACACAGATACGCAGTATTTT CSARSPGLAGDYTDTQYF TRBJ2-3 - TRBV20-1 TRBD2
TGCAGCGTTGACCTAGGACAGGGGCAGGGCGGACAGTACTTC CSVDLGQGQGGQYF TRBJ2-7 - TRBV29-1 TRBD1
TGCGCCAGCACCGAGTCTGGGGGGAATCAGCCCCAGCATTTT CASTESGGNQPQHF TRBJ1-5 - TRBV10-2 -
TGTGCCAGCAGCCAAATCCAATCCTGGGGAAATGAAAAACTGTTTTTT CASSQIQSWGNEKLFF TRBJ1-4 - TRBV4-2 -
TGCAGTGCTAGAGATGGGGCTAGAGCAGGGCATAGCTCCTACGAGCAGTACTTC CSARDGARAGHSSYEQYF TRBJ2-7 few TRBV20-1 -
TGCAGTGCTAGACTTTTCGGTACAGATGATTCCTACGAGCAGTACTTC CSARLFGTDDSYEQYF TRBJ2-7 - TRBV20-1 -
TGCAGTGCGCTCGGGACAGGACACTACGAGCAGTACTTC CSALGTGHYEQYF TRBJ2-7 - TRBV20-1 TRBD1
TGCGCCAGCAGCTTGGCCACGGGCCATGAGCAGTTCTTC CASSLATGHEQFF TRBJ2-1 - TRBV5-1 -
TGTGCCATCAGTATGACAGGGGGGATAGAGACCCAGTACTTC CAISMTGGIETQYF TRBJ2-5 - TRBV10-3 TRBD1
TGTGCCAGCAGTCGACAGGGTTCGGCAAAACTGTTTTTT CASSRQGSAKLFF TRBJ1-4 - TRBV28 TRBD1
TGCAGTGCTAGGCCGGGACAGGACAATCAGCCCCAGCATTTT CSARPGQDNQPQHF TRBJ1-5 - TRBV20-1 TRBD1